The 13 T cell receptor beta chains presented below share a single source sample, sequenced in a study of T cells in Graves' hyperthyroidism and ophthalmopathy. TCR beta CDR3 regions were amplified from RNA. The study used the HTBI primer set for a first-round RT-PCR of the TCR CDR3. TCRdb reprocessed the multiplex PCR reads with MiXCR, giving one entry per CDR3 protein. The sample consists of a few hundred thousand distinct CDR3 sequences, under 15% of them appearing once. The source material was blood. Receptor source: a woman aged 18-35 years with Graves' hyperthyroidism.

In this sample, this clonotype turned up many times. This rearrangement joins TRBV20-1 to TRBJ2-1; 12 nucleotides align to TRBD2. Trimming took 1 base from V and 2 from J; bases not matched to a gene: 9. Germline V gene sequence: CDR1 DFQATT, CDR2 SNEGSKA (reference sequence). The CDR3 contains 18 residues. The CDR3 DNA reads TGCAGTGCTAGAGCTTCCCTAGCGGGAGGGAGGCCCTACAATGAGCAGTTCTTC. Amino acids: CSARASLAGGRPYNEQFF.

CDR3 sequence reads: CASSYGGTGRNEAFF. The DNA of the CDR3 is TGTGCCAGCAGCTACGGGGGGACAGGTCGGAATGAAGCTTTCTTT. V gene TRBV11-2 combines with J gene TRBJ1-1; 8 bases line up with TRBD1. The CDR3 spans 15 residues. CDR1 is SGHAT, CDR2 FQNNGV, per germline. V gave up 4 bases and J gave up 7 bases; unmatched junction bases: 11.

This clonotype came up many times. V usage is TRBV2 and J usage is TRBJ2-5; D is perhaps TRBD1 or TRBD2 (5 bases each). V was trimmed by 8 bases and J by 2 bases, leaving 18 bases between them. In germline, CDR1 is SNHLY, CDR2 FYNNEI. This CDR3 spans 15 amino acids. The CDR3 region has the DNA TGTGCCAGCCCTGCAACGGACGGGGCACAAGAGACCCAGTACTTC. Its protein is CASPATDGAQETQYF.

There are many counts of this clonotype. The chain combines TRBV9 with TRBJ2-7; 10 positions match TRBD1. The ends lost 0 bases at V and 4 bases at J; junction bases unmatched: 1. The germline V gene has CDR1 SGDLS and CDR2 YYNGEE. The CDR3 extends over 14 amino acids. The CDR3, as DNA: TGTGCCAGCAGCGTAGGACAGGGGGCATACGAGCAGTACTTC. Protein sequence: CASSVGQGAYEQYF.

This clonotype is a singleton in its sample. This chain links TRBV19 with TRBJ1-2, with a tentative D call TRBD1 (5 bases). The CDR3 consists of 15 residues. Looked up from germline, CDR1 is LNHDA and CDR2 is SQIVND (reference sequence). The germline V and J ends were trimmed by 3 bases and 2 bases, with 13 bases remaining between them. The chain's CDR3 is CASSIHRINNYGYTF. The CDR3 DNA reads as TGTGCCAGTAGTATCCACAGGATTAACAACTATGGCTACACCTTC.

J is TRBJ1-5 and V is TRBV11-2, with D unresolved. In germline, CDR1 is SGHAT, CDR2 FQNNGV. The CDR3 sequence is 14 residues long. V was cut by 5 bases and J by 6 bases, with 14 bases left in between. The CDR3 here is CASSPDLGSQPQHF. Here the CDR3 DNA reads TGTGCCAGCAGCCCCGATCTAGGTAGTCAGCCCCAGCATTTT.

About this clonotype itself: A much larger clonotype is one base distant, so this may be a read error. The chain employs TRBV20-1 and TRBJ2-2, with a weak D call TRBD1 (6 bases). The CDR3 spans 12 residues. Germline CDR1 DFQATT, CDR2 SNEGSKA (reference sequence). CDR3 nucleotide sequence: TGCAACACCATCAGGGGAACCGGGGAGCTGTTTTTT. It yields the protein CNTIRGTGELFF.

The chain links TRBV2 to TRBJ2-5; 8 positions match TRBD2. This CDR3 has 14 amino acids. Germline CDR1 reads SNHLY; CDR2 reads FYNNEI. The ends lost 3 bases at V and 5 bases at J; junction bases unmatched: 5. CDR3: CASSDGLAGETQYF. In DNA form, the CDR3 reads TGTGCCAGCAGTGATGGGCTAGCGGGTGAGACCCAGTACTTC.

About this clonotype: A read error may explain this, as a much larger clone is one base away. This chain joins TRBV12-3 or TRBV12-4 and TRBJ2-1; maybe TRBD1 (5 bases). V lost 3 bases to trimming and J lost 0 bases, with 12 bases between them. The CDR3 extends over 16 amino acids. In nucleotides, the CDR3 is TGTGCCAGCAGTTTTGGGGCGCGGAGCTCCTACAATGAGCAGTTCTTC. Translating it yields CASSFGARSSYNEQFF.

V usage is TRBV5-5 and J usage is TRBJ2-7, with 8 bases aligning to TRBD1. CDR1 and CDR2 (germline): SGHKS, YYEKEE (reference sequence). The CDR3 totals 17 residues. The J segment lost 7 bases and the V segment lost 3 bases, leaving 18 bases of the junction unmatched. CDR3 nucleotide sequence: TGTGCCAGCAGCTCTCCGACAGGGGTAGCTCCTTCACGGGAGCAGTACTTC. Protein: CASSSPTGVAPSREQYF.

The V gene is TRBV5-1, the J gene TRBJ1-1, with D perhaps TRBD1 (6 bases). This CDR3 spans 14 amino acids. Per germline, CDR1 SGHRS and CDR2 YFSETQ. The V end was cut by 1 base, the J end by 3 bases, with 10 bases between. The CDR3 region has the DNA TGCGCCAGCAGCTTGAACAGGGCTTACACTGAAGCTTTCTTT. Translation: CASSLNRAYTEAFF. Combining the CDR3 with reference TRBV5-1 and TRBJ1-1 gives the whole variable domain KAGVTQTPRYLIKTRGQQVTLSCSPISGHRSVSWYQQTPGQGLQFLFEYFSETQRNKGNFPGRFSGRQFSNSRSEMNVSTLELGDSALYLCASSLNRAYTEAFFGQGTRLTVV.

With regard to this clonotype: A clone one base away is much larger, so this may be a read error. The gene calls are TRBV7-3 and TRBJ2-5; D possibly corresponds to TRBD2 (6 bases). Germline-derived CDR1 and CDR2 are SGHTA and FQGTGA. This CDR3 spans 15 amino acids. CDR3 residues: CVSSPGLGRQETQYF. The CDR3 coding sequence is TGTGTCAGCAGCCCGGGACTCGGGAGACAAGAGACCCAGTACTTC.

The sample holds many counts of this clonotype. The CDR3 DNA follows: TGTGCCAGCAGCCCGGGAGGGGACACTGAAGCTTTCTTT. Translated, it gives CASSPGGDTEAFF. This chain connects TRBV12-3 or TRBV12-4 to TRBJ1-1; D is perhaps TRBD1 (5 bases). V shed 6 bases and J shed 3 bases, with 11 bases lying between them. The CDR3 extends over 13 amino acids.